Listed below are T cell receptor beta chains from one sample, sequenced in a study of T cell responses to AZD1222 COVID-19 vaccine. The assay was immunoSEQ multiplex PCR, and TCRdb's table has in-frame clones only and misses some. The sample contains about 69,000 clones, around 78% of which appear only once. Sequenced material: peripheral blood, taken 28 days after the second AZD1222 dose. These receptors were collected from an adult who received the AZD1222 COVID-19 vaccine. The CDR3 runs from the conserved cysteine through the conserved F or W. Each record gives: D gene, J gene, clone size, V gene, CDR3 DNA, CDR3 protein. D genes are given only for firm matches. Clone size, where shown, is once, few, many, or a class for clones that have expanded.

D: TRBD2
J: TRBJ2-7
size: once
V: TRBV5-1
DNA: TGCGCCAGCAGCCTTAGCGGGACCAACTACGAGCAGTACTTC
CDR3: CASSLSGTNYEQYF

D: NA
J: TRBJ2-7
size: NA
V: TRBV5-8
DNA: TGTGCCAGCAGCTTGGGTTTACAGCCTTACGAGCAGTACTTC
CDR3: CASSLGLQPYEQYF

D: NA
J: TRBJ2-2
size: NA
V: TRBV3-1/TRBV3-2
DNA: TGTGCCAGCAGCCAAGATGCCGGGTCGGGATACACCGGGGAGCTGTTTTTT
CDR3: CASSQDAGSGYTGELFF

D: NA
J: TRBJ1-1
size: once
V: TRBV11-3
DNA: TGTGCCAGCAGCCCGGTGACAGCCTCCTCTATCATGAACACTGAAGCTTTCTTT
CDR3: CASSPVTASSIMNTEAFF

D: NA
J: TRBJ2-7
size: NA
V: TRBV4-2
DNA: TGTGCCAGCAGCCAAGAGGGGTCGGAGGGCTACGAGCAGTACTTC
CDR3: CASSQEGSEGYEQYF

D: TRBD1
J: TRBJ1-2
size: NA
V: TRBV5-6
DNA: TGTGCCAGCAGCACCGGGACAGGGATCTATGGCTACACCTTC
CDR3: CASSTGTGIYGYTF

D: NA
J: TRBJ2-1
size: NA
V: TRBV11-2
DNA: TGTGCCAGCAGCCCTCTAGTAGCGGCCTCCTACAATGAGCAGTTCTTC
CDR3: CASSPLVAASYNEQFF

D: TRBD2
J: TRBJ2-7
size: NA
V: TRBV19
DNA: TGTGCCAGCCTTGACCCGGGCCGGGGGGACGAGCAGTACTTC
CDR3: CASLDPGRGDEQYF

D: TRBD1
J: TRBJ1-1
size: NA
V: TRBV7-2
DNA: TGTGCCAGCAGCCCACCCAGACAGGGGGTGGCAGCTTTCTTT
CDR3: CASSPPRQGVAAFF

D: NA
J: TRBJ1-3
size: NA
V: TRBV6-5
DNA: TGTGCCAGCACCGGGAGACGGAGCTCTGGAAACACCATATATTTT
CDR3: CASTGRRSSGNTIYF

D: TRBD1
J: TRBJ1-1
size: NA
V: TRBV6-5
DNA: TGTGCCAGCAGATACAACAGGGGAACTGAAGCTTTCTTT
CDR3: CASRYNRGTEAFF

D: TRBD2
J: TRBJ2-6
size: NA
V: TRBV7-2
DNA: TGTGCCAGCAGCCTAAGCGGGAGTCCCCCCCACTCTGGGGCCAACGTCCTGACTTTC
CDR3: CASSLSGSPPHSGANVLTF

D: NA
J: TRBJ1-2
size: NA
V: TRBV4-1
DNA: TGCGCCAGCAGCCAAGGTGGAGTGTTCGGCTACACCTTC
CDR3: CASSQGGVFGYTF

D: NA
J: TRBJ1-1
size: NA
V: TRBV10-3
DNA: TGTGCCATCAGTTCGTTAAACGCAGCTGAAGCTTTCTTT
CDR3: CAISSLNAAEAFF

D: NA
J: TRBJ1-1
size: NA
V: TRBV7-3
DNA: TGTGCCAGCAGCTCGTCGGGTCTGAACACTGAAGCTTTCTTT
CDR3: CASSSSGLNTEAFF

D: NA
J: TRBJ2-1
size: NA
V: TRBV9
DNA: TGTGCCAGCAGAGCGACCGGCAATGAGCAGTTCTTC
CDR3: CASRATGNEQFF

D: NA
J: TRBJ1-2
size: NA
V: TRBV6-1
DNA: TGTGCCAGCAGTGAACTATACGACGGGGGGATCGGTGGCTACACCTTC
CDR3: CASSELYDGGIGGYTF

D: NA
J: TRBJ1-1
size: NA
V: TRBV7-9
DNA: TGTGCCAGCAGCTCCCCTTGGGGATACGCTTTCTTT
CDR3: CASSSPWGYAFF

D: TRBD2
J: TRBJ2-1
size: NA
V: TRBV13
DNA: TGTGCCAGCAGCACTAGGACTAGCCCCTACAATGAGCAGTTCTTC
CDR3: CASSTRTSPYNEQFF

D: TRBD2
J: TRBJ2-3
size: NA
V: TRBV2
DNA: TGTGCCAGCAGTGAAGTCTCTAGCGGGAGGGGGAAAAAGTATTTT
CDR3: CASSEVSSGRGKKYF

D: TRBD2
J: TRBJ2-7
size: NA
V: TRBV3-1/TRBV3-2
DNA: TGTGCCAGCAGCCAAGTAGCCAGCGGGGGTGGGGGCGAGCAGTACTTC
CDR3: CASSQVASGGGGEQYF

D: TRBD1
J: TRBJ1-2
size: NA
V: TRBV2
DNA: TGTGCCAGCAGTGAAGCGCAGACAGGGGATCCTAACTATGGCTACACCTTC
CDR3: CASSEAQTGDPNYGYTF

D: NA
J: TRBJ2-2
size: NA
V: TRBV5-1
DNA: TGCGCCAGCAGACACTATCGGGACCTACCTAGTACCGGGGAGCTGTTTTTT
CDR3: CASRHYRDLPSTGELFF

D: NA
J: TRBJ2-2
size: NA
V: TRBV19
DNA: TGTGCCAGCCAGGGGCTAGCGTGGGAGGGGAACACCGGGGAGCTGTTTTTT
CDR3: CASQGLAWEGNTGELFF

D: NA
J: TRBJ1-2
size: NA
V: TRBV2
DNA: TGTGCCAGCAGTGACGGGACCCCTCGGGGCTACACCTTC
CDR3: CASSDGTPRGYTF

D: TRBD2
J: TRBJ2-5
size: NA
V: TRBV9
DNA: TGTGCCAGCAGCGTAGACTTGGGACTAGCGGGAGGGCTGAAGACCCAGTACTTC
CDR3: CASSVDLGLAGGLKTQYF

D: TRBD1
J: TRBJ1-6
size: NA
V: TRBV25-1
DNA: TGTGCCAGCAGAGACCGGACAGGGGTAAATTCACCCCTCCACTTT
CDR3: CASRDRTGVNSPLHF

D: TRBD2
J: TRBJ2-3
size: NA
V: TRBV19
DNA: TGTGCCAGTAGTCACCGCGGCGGGAGTACCACAGATACGCAGTATTTT
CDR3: CASSHRGGSTTDTQYF

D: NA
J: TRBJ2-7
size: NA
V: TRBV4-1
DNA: TGCGCCAGCAGCCAATACCCGGGAGAAGGCTACGAGCAGTACTTC
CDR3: CASSQYPGEGYEQYF

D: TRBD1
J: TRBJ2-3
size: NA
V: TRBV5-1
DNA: TGCGCCAGCAGCAGCCGGGACAGGTGGGACACAGATACGCAGTATTTT
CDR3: CASSSRDRWDTDTQYF

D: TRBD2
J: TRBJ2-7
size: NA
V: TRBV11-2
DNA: TGTGCCAGCAGCGTGGAGGGAACTAGCGGGTTCTACGAGCAGTACTTC
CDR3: CASSVEGTSGFYEQYF

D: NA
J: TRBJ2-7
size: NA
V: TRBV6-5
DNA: TGTGCCAGCAGTTATGACGCGACCTACGAGCAGTACTTC
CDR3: CASSYDATYEQYF

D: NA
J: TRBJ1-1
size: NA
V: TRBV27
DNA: TGTGCCAGCAGTGACCAGGGAAGGCCAGGAGGGCCTGAAGCTTTCTTT
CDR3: CASSDQGRPGGPEAFF

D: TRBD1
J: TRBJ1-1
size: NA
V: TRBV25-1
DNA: TGTGCCAGCAGTGAATCGACAGGGTTGAACACTGAAGCTTTCTTT
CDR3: CASSESTGLNTEAFF

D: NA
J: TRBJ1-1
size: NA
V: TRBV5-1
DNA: TGCGCCAGCAGCTTGCGTAGGAGCATGAACACTGAAGCTTTCTTT
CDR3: CASSLRRSMNTEAFF

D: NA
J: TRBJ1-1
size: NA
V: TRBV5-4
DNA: TGTGCCAGCAGCTTGGACGGGGGGGCCACTGAAGCTTTCTTT
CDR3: CASSLDGGATEAFF

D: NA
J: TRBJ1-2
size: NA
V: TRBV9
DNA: TGTGCCAGCAGCGTAGGTGGAGGAGGCTATGGCTACACCTTC
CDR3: CASSVGGGGYGYTF

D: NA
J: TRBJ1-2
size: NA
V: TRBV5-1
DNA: TGCGCCAGCAGCTATTCGAACTATGGCTACACCTTC
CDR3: CASSYSNYGYTF

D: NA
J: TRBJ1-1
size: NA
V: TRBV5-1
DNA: TGCGCCAGCAGCTTGGCGAGGAACACTGAAGCTTTCTTT
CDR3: CASSLARNTEAFF

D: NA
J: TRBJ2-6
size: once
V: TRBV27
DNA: TGTGCCAGCAGTTCAACCCACTCTGGGGCCAACGTCCTGACTTTC
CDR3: CASSSTHSGANVLTF

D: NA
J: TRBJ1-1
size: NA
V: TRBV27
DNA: TGTGCCAGCAGTACAGGGTTCCAAGCTTTCTTT
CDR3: CASSTGFQAFF

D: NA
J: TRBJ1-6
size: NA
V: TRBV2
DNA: TGTGCCAGCAGTGAAACAGGATTGAGTTCACCCCTCCACTTT
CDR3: CASSETGLSSPLHF

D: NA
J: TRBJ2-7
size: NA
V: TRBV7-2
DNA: TGTGCCAGCAGCCAGGTCTACTCCTACGAGCAGTACTTC
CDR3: CASSQVYSYEQYF

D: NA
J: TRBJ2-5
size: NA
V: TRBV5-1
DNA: TGCGCCAGCAGGCTCCCAGGGGGGAGGGAGACCCAGTACTTC
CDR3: CASRLPGGRETQYF

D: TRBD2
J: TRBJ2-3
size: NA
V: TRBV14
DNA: TGTGCCAGCAGCCGCGGGAGGGCCGCAGATACGCAGTATTTT
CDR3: CASSRGRAADTQYF

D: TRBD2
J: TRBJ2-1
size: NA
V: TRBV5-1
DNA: TGCGCCAGCAGCCCCGGGACTACAAACAATGAGCAGTTCTTC
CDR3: CASSPGTTNNEQFF

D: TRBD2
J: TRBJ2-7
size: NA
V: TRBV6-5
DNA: TGTGCCAGCAGAGCCCCGGGGGGAAACGAGCAGTACTTC
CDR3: CASRAPGGNEQYF

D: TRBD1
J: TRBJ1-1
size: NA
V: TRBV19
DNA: TGTGCCAGTAGTCCGACCCGGGAGGGGGCGGGCACTGAAGCTTTCTTT
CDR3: CASSPTREGAGTEAFF

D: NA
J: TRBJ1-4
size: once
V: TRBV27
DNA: TGTGCCGGCCCAGACAGCCCTAATGAAAAACTGTTTTTT
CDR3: CAGPDSPNEKLFF

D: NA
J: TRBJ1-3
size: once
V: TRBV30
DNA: TGTGCCTGGAGCCGGGACGGCAGAAACACCATATATTTT
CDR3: CAWSRDGRNTIYF

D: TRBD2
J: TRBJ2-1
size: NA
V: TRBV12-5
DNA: TGTGCTAGTGGTTTGGTACCCGGGACTAGTTGGGGCAATGAGCAGTTCTTC
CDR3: CASGLVPGTSWGNEQFF

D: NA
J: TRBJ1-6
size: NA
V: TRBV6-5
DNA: TGTGCCAGCAGCGCTGGGGGGGACAATTCACCCCTCCACTTT
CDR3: CASSAGGDNSPLHF

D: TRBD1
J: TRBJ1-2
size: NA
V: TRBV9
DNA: TGTGCCAGCAGCCCTCGTTCTGGGCCAGGGGGCGCTGGAAATGGCTACACCTTC
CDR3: CASSPRSGPGGAGNGYTF

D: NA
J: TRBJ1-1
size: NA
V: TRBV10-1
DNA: TGCGCCAGCAGTGAGTCTGGTGGGTTCACTGAAGCTTTCTTT
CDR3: CASSESGGFTEAFF

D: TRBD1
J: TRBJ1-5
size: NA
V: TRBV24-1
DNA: TGTGCCTCCTGGACAGGGCCCGATCAGCCCCAGCATTTT
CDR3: CASWTGPDQPQHF